One sample yielded the 10 T cell receptor beta chains listed below, sequenced in a study of beta chain features in type 1 diabetes. Broader study findings: There was a moderate but significant shortening of TCRB CDR3s in all four CD4+ subsets of Type 1 diabetes patients.

Antigen specificity for these receptors is unknown. Of the isolated RNA, all was reverse transcribed, and so the sequenced material was expressed TCRB transcripts. Only in-frame clones appear in the TCRdb table, and some are missing; sequencing was by immunoSEQ multiplex PCR. The sample lists 600,000 or so clones, about 14% occurring once. The sample consisted of naive CD4+ T cells from blood. The receptors here all came from a man younger than 35 with type 1 diabetes.

This clone occurred a few times. This rearrangement joins TRBV4-2 to TRBJ2-1; TRBD2 matches 8 bases. CDR3 length: 16 amino acids. The V gene end was trimmed by 1 base and the J gene end by 4 bases; junction bases not matched to a gene: 6. Per germline, CDR1 LGHNA and CDR2 YNFKEQ. The CDR3 sequence is CASSQGLAGRYNEQFF. Here the CDR3 DNA reads TGTGCCAGCAGCCAAGGTTTAGCGGGAAGGTACAATGAGCAGTTCTTC.

V is TRBV6-5 and J is TRBJ1-1, with D hard to call. Per germline, CDR1 MNHEY and CDR2 SVGAGI. The CDR3 covers 13 residues. Trimming removed 5 bases at V and 3 bases at J, with 10 bases between. CDR3: CASSIRGDTEAFF. The CDR3 DNA sequence: TGTGCCAGCAGTATCCGGGGAGACACTGAAGCTTTCTTT.

This sequence joins TRBV9 and TRBJ1-5; 7 nucleotides align to TRBD1. This CDR3 region has 15 residues. Germline V CDR1 and CDR2: SGDLS, YYNGEE. The V and J ends lost 2 bases and 5 bases, in that order; junction bases with no gene match: 7. CDR3 nucleotide sequence: TGTGCCAGCAGCGTGACAGGGTATGCGGATCAGCCCCAGCATTTT. This translates into CASSVTGYADQPQHF.

A few counts support this clone. The chain joins TRBV5-1 to TRBJ2-7, with D uncertain. Germline CDR1 reads SGHRS; CDR2 reads YFSETQ. The CDR3 spans 13 residues. Trimming took off 2 bases at V and 2 bases at J, with 8 bases between the two ends. In nucleotides, the CDR3 is TGCGCCAGCAGCTTAGTGGATCCCTACGAGCAGTACTTC. Translating it yields CASSLVDPYEQYF.

The sample holds a few counts of this clone. The chain combines TRBV11-2 with TRBJ2-5; D gene uncertain. The CDR3 has 13 amino acids. With 5 bases removed from V and 0 bases from J, the gap between germline ends came to 7 bases. In germline, CDR1 is SGHAT, CDR2 FQNNGV. CDR3 nucleotides: TGTGCCAGCAGCCCCAGTGACCAAGAGACCCAGTACTTC. It yields the protein CASSPSDQETQYF.

This clone turned up a few times. This CDR3 is CSVSGYGYTF. Here the CDR3 DNA reads TGCAGCGTCAGTGGTTATGGCTACACCTTC. This chain uses TRBV29-1 with TRBJ1-2; unclear D gene. This CDR3 is built from 10 residues. The ends were cut back, 6 bases at V and 5 bases at J, with 7 bases in the middle. Germline V gives CDR1 SQVTM, CDR2 ANQGSEA.

This clone was seen many times. This chain joins TRBV7-9 and TRBJ2-4; no clear D. In germline, CDR1 is SEHNR, CDR2 FQNEAQ (reference sequence). The V end lost 6 bases, the J end lost 0 bases, and 12 bases lay between the germline ends. The CDR3 is 15 amino acids. The CDR3 DNA reads TGTGCCAGCAGTGCCGCAGGTTTAGCCAAAAACATTCAGTACTTC. Protein: CASSAAGLAKNIQYF.

The chain recombines TRBV13 with TRBJ1-4; 7 nucleotides match TRBD1. The junction had 12 bases not matched to a gene; V was cut back by 4 bases and J by 10 bases. Germline V CDR1 and CDR2: PRHDT, FYEKMQ (reference sequence). The CDR3 sequence is 15 residues long. The CDR3 reads CASSSKDRPGAKLFF. The CDR3 DNA is TGTGCCAGCAGCTCCAAGGACAGGCCGGGTGCAAAACTGTTTTTT.

V and J are TRBV29-1 and TRBJ2-7, with TRBD1 identical over 11 bases. Losses at the gene ends were 4 bases for V and 6 bases for J; bases not matched to a gene: 11. The CDR3 runs to 15 residues. Germline V gene lookup returns CDR1 SQVTM and CDR2 ANQGSEA. CDR3 sequence reads: CSVVQFRTGGREQYF. CDR3 sequence (DNA): TGCAGCGTTGTTCAGTTTCGGACAGGGGGCCGCGAGCAGTACTTC.

J is TRBJ2-4 and V is TRBV4-2; D call uncertain. The CDR3 runs to 15 residues. V lost 0 bases to trimming and J lost 5 bases, with 11 bases between them. Germline-derived CDR1 and CDR2 are LGHNA and YNFKEQ. The CDR3 here is CASSQDLDTENIQYF. The CDR3 nucleotides read TGTGCCAGCAGCCAAGATTTAGATACAGAAAACATTCAGTACTTC.